This T cell receptor beta chain was retrieved from a study of blood T cell repertoires in COVID-19. Whole-study context: The samples span acute and convalescent COVID-19 from the United States, Italy and Spain.

As handled by the study authors: The assay estimated nucleated cells by amplifying reference gene primers. This table comes from immunoSEQ multiplex PCR, and its TCRdb copy is limited to in-frame clones, with some not included. Clone size and V and J calls were adopted from that table, with D and trimming inferred from the DNA. The table shows roughly 55,000 clones, with more than 70% occurring only once. CDR3 length equals 13 residues. V was clipped by 4 bases and J by 3 bases, with 9 bases between them. Per the germline V gene, CDR1 is LGHNA and CDR2 is YSLEER. The sample was peripheral blood. The TCR was taken from a man aged 65 to 79 with active COVID-19. This sequence joins TRBV4-3 and TRBJ1-1, with D unresolved. CDR3 sequence (DNA): TGCGCCAGCAGCCGGAGGGCGGACACTGAAGCTTTCTTT. Translation: CASSRRADTEAFF.